Shown below are 8 T cell receptor beta chains from a single sample sequenced in a study of CD4 T cells in relation to SARS-CoV-2 and coronaviruses. Their target antigens are unknown. The data were produced by immunoSEQ multiplex PCR, yet TCRdb's version contains in-frame clones alone and is incomplete. Among about 15,000 clones listed, roughly 82% were seen once. CD4+ T cells from unexposed donors were obtained before the COVID-19 pandemic (2011-2018). CD4+ T cells were isolated from the cells after around 11 days of culture. Sequencing was done on a sample of CD4+ T cells from PBMCs, cultured in vitro. These receptors all stem from a human donor in good health.

The chain links TRBV6-2 or TRBV6-3 to TRBJ2-7; 11 bases align to TRBD1. Losses at the gene ends were 4 bases for V and 3 bases for J; bases not matched to a gene: 14. The CDR3 is made up of 18 amino acids. Germline lookup yields CDR1 MNHEY and CDR2 SVGEGT. The DNA for the CDR3 is TGTGCCAGCAGTTCCGGACAGGGGGCGTATTGGGTACTCTACGAGCAGTACTTC. Residues: CASSSGQGAYWVLYEQYF.

The rearrangement uses TRBV14 and TRBJ2-6, with a tentative D call TRBD2 (6 bases). CDR3 length equals 18 residues. The ends were cut back, 0 bases at V and 2 bases at J, with 14 bases in the middle. The V gene's germline CDR1 is SGHDN and CDR2 FVKESK. Here the CDR3 DNA reads TGTGCCAGCAGCCAAGAAGCCGCGTGGGGGGCTGGGGCCAACGTCCTGACTTTC. It translates to CASSQEAAWGAGANVLTF.

The chain joins TRBV6-5 to TRBJ2-1; 9 bases align to TRBD2. With V trimmed by 7 bases and J by 2 bases, 3 bases remained unmatched. CDR1 is MNHEY and CDR2 is SVGAGI in the germline V gene. The CDR3 loop spans 14 amino acids. CDR3 in amino acids: CASTTSGPYNEQFF. Here the CDR3 DNA reads TGTGCCAGCACCACTAGCGGGCCCTACAATGAGCAGTTCTTC.

The chain carries TRBV7-9 and TRBJ1-6; possibly TRBD1 for D (6 bases). This CDR3 has 15 residues. The V and J ends lost 5 bases and 10 bases respectively, with 18 bases between them. CDR1 is SEHNR and CDR2 is FQNEAQ in the germline V gene (reference sequence). The CDR3 loop reads CASSTGAGVDSPLHF. CDR3 nucleotide sequence: TGTGCCAGCAGCACCGGCGCAGGGGTGGACTCACCCCTCCACTTT.

The chain employs TRBV5-1 and TRBJ2-5; the D gene could be TRBD1 or TRBD2 (5 bases each). From germline, CDR1 is SGHRS and CDR2 YFSETQ. Trimming stripped 2 bases from V and 3 bases from J, with 11 bases between. This CDR3 is 14 amino acids long. The CDR3 protein is CASSFAGREETQYF. In nucleotides, the CDR3 is TGCGCCAGCAGCTTCGCAGGGCGGGAAGAGACCCAGTACTTC.

The rearrangement joins TRBV5-1 to TRBJ2-3, with no clear D. V shed 2 bases and J shed 3 bases, with 13 bases lying between them. Germline CDR1 reads SGHRS; CDR2 reads YFSETQ. This CDR3 has 15 residues. This CDR3 is CASSFDALRTDTQYF. As DNA, the CDR3 is TGCGCCAGCAGCTTTGACGCCCTTCGTACAGATACGCAGTATTTT.

V and J are TRBV5-8 and TRBJ2-1, with a weak D call TRBD2 (6 bases). V was cut by 4 bases and J by 2 bases, with 13 bases left in between. Germline CDR1 SGHTS, CDR2 YDEGEE. This CDR3 contains 15 residues. CDR3 DNA sequence: TGTGCCAGCAGCAGTGGGGGGATCCCCTACAATGAGCAGTTCTTC. This gives the protein CASSSGGIPYNEQFF.

The V gene is TRBV5-6, the J gene TRBJ1-2, with unresolved D. The CDR3 runs to 15 residues. Germline loops: CDR1 SGHDT, CDR2 YYEEEE. V lost 4 bases to trimming and J lost 4 bases, with 17 bases between them. CDR3 region: CASSPAPTVSYGYTF. The CDR3 DNA sequence: TGTGCCAGCAGCCCCGCCCCCACAGTGTCCTATGGCTACACCTTC.